The 18 T cell receptor beta chains below come from one sample, sequenced in a study of response to subunit inactivated influenza vaccine. TCRdb independently ran MiXCR on the RT-PCR reads; one entry per CDR3 protein. This table holds 250,000 to 350,000 distinct CDR3 sequences, around 20% found once. Here the sequenced sample was PBMCs from blood, taken roughly 20 months after vaccination. The receptors originated from a man aged 50 to 75 who received an inactivated influenza vaccine.

This clonotype came up a few times. The V and J genes are TRBV7-6 and TRBJ2-1; TRBD2 aligns across 13 bases. Trimming cost V 0 bases and J 9 bases; bases outside gene matches: 5. The CDR3 has 16 residues. The germline V gene encodes CDR1 SGHVS and CDR2 FNYEAQ. The CDR3 sequence is CASSLAGTSGTSEQFF. The CDR3 DNA reads TGTGCCAGCAGCTTAGCCGGGACTAGCGGGACCTCTGAGCAGTTCTTC. Full variable domain (missing parts from reference TRBV7-6 and TRBJ2-1): GAGVSQSPRYKVTKRGQDVALRCDPISGHVSLYWYRQALGQGPEFLTYFNYEAQQDKSGLPNDRFSAERPEGSISTLTIQRTEQRDSAMYRCASSLAGTSGTSEQFFGPGTRLTVL.

This clonotype was counted many times. The rearrangement joins TRBV29-1 to TRBJ2-7, with D possibly matching TRBD2 (5 bases). The CDR3 is 12 residues long. The V end lost 7 bases, the J end lost 2 bases, and 12 bases lay between the germline ends. Germline assignment: CDR1 SQVTM and CDR2 ANQGSEA. The CDR3 region has the DNA TGCAGCGCCAAGCTCGGGACCTACGAGCAGTACTTC. Translation gives CSAKLGTYEQYF.

The chain couples TRBV6-2 or TRBV6-3 to TRBJ2-5, with D unclear. Trimming removed 6 bases at V and 4 bases at J, with 18 bases between. This CDR3 region has 15 residues. In germline, CDR1 is MNHEY, CDR2 SVGEGT. The chain's CDR3 is CASSTPPAMGETQYF. CDR3 DNA sequence: TGTGCCAGCAGCACCCCGCCGGCTATGGGAGAGACCCAGTACTTC.

V usage is TRBV15 and J usage is TRBJ2-6; no firm D call. The CDR3 is 14 amino acids. V dropped 6 bases and J dropped 0 bases, with 6 bases sitting between them. The germline CDR1 and CDR2 sequences are LNHNV and YYDKDF (reference sequence). The CDR3 protein is CATSDTSGANVLTF. The CDR3, as DNA: TGTGCCACCAGTGACACCTCTGGGGCCAACGTCCTGACTTTC.

This clonotype was counted between two and nine times. The CDR3, as DNA: TGTGCCAGCAGCGGACAGGGGGCTGAGAATTCACCCCTCCACTTT. This codes for CASSGQGAENSPLHF. The J gene is TRBJ1-6, the V gene TRBV11-2; 11 positions match TRBD1. V was pared by 5 bases and J by 7 bases, with 4 bases of the junction left unmatched. The CDR3 runs 15 residues. Germline assignment: CDR1 SGHAT and CDR2 FQNNGV.

To note about this clonotype: Its ends do not fully match the called genes, so a read error is possible. The chain links TRBV12-3 or TRBV12-4 to TRBJ1-2, with TRBD1 as a possible D gene (6 bases). The CDR3 has 18 amino acids. The CDR3 region is CTSSFSFEGHTRHYGYTF. CDR3 DNA: TGTACCAGCAGTTTTTCATTTGAGGGACATACGCGGCATTATGGCTACACCTTC.

The V call is TRBV27, the J call TRBJ2-1; 7 bases align to TRBD2. CDR3 size: 17 residues. Germline CDR1 and CDR2: MNHEY and SMNVEV (reference sequence). J gave up 0 bases and V 5 bases, and 10 bases lay outside the gene matches. The DNA of the CDR3 is TGTGCCAGCAGTCCCCGGGGAGGGACGAGCTCCTACAATGAGCAGTTCTTC. Residues: CASSPRGGTSSYNEQFF.

This clonotype was counted a few times. The chain carries TRBV7-9 and TRBJ2-1; 9 bases align to TRBD2. The CDR3 sequence is 15 residues long. V shed 3 bases, J shed 5 bases, and the junction held 5 bases outside the gene matches. In germline, CDR1 is SEHNR, CDR2 FQNEAQ (reference sequence). The CDR3 sequence: CASSLNGLANNEQFF. The CDR3 DNA reads TGTGCCAGCAGCTTGAATGGACTAGCGAACAATGAGCAGTTCTTC.

This chain uses TRBV28 with TRBJ2-1; 8 nucleotides line up with TRBD2. Germline lookup yields CDR1 MDHEN and CDR2 SYDVKM. With 8 bases clipped from V and 0 bases from J, the junction kept 9 bases outside the gene matches. The CDR3 is made up of 16 amino acids. The CDR3 DNA is TGTGCCAGCGGGCCTGCCGGGACTAGCTCCTACAATGAGCAGTTCTTC. This codes for CASGPAGTSSYNEQFF.

The rearrangement uses TRBV7-2 and TRBJ2-1, with 11 bases aligning to TRBD1. Germline V gene data show CDR1 as SGHTA and CDR2 as FQGNSA. The CDR3 contains 16 residues. The trim removed 5 bases at V and 7 bases at J, leaving 10 bases unmatched. The CDR3 loop reads CASSPLTGTGGNEQFF. For the CDR3, the DNA is TGTGCCAGCAGCCCCTTAACCGGGACAGGGGGAAATGAGCAGTTCTTC.

The chain combines TRBV12-3 or TRBV12-4 with TRBJ2-7; D ambiguous. Trimming removed 5 bases from V and 2 bases from J, with 7 bases in between. This CDR3 contains 12 residues. The CDR3 protein is CASSVTAYEQYF. DNA of the CDR3: TGTGCCAGCAGTGTTACCGCCTACGAGCAGTACTTC.

The chain has TRBV7-7 and TRBJ2-1; 12 bases line up with TRBD2. V gave up 5 bases and J gave up 7 bases; unmatched junction bases: 6. This CDR3 has 15 residues. CDR1 is SSHAT and CDR2 is FNYEAQ in the germline V gene (reference sequence). In nucleotides, the CDR3 is TGTGCCAGCAGCCAGACTAGCGGGAGTGTAAATGAGCAGTTCTTC. Its protein product is CASSQTSGSVNEQFF.

The chain is built from TRBV28 and TRBJ1-5; TRBD1 aligns across 9 bases. Germline assignment: CDR1 MDHEN and CDR2 SYDVKM. This CDR3 spans 16 amino acids. Trimming at V came to 6 bases and at J to 4 bases, leaving 10 bases not matched to a gene. The CDR3 sequence is CASSSTGGQGNQPQHF. CDR3 bases: TGTGCCAGCAGCTCCACCGGGGGACAGGGTAATCAGCCCCAGCATTTT.

Notes on this clonotype: Without the conserved terminal phenylalanine or tryptophan, this CDR3 likely stems from a read error. The chain employs TRBV12-3 or TRBV12-4 and TRBJ1-1; D is unclear. Trimming removed 6 bases from V and 1 base from J, with 9 bases in between. The CDR3 covers 13 residues. The CDR3 loop is CASSKTQNTEAFS. Written as DNA, the CDR3 is TGTGCCAGCAGCAAAACCCAGAACACTGAAGCTTTCTCT.

This clonotype was seen only a few times. The J gene is TRBJ2-7, the V gene TRBV5-1; D remains ambiguous. The CDR3 is made up of 11 amino acids. The V end lost 1 base, the J end lost 6 bases, and 5 bases lay between the germline ends. CDR1 and CDR2 (germline): SGHRS, YFSETQ. CDR3 DNA sequence: TGCGCCAGCAGCTTGACCGGCGAGCAGTACTTC. Translation gives CASSLTGEQYF. Full variable domain (rest looked up from reference TRBV5-1 and TRBJ2-7): KAGVTQTPRYLIKTRGQQVTLSCSPISGHRSVSWYQQTPGQGLQFLFEYFSETQRNKGNFPGRFSGRQFSNSRSEMNVSTLELGDSALYLCASSLTGEQYFGPGTRLTVT.

V is TRBV3-1 and J is TRBJ1-1; D might be TRBD1 (5 bases). Trimming took 7 bases from V and 4 from J, leaving 13 bases between them. This CDR3 has 13 residues. Germline CDR1 and CDR2: LGHDT and YNNKEL (reference sequence). The CDR3 is CASIQEGSTEAFF. Here the CDR3 DNA reads TGTGCCAGCATACAGGAGGGTAGCACTGAAGCTTTCTTT.

The V call is TRBV12-3 or TRBV12-4, the J call TRBJ2-3, with 9 bases that match TRBD2. The J segment lost 2 bases and the V segment lost 4 bases, leaving 4 bases of the junction unmatched. The CDR3 has 15 amino acids. CDR3 DNA: TGTGCCAGCAGTTATAGCGGGGGATCCACAGATACGCAGTATTTT. This sequence encodes CASSYSGGSTDTQYF.

This clonotype was seen only a few times. This chain uses TRBV20-1 with TRBJ2-5; 7 bases map to TRBD2. The CDR3 covers 15 residues. Germline V lookup: CDR1 DFQATT, CDR2 SNEGSKA (reference sequence). Losses at the gene ends were 1 base for V and 2 bases for J; bases not matched to a gene: 7. The CDR3 DNA is TGCAGTGCTAGAGTTGCGGGAGATTTTCAAGAGACCCAGTACTTC. Its translation is CSARVAGDFQETQYF.